This T cell receptor (beta chain) was sequenced in a study of blood T cell repertoires in COVID-19. Study-wide background: Collection of acute and convalescent COVID-19 samples took place in the United States, Italy and Spain. The analysed material was cDNA or gDNA that came from T cells, B-cell-depleted T cells, or PBMCs.

The CDR3 length is 17 residues. The V and J ends lost 5 bases and 2 bases, in that order; junction bases with no gene match: 5. Germline lookup yields CDR1 SGHNT and CDR2 YENEEA. Seattle-derived patients entered the study during active infection and were followed longitudinally. Under the authors' procedure: By means of reference gene primer amplification, nucleated cell counts were estimated. Profiling relied on immunoSEQ multiplex PCR, and the TCRdb table lists in-frame clones only, not all of them. The V and J calls and clone size come from that table; D and trimming were worked out from the DNA. The profile covers tens of thousands of clones, with approximately 88% appearing a single time and approximately 3.6% taken by the ten largest. This clone has just one count.

The TCR comes from a man between 35 and 55 years old with COVID-19, enrolled during active disease. Sequenced material: peripheral blood. The J gene is TRBJ2-3, the V gene TRBV11-3, with 15 positions matching TRBD2. The DNA of the CDR3 is TGTGCCAGCAGCCCCGGGACTAGCGGGGGGTCCACAGATACGCAGTATTTT. Protein sequence: CASSPGTSGGSTDTQYF.